Below, one T cell receptor (beta chain) is given with its context. Original analysis: The assay estimated nucleated cells by amplifying reference gene primers. The repertoire was sequenced with immunoSEQ multiplex PCR; TCRdb's copy has only in-frame clones and lacks some. The DNA gave D and trimming, while V, J and clone size come from that table. The sample holds roughly 190,000 clones; around 82% are singletons and the top ten take under 6.5%. V lost 8 bases, J lost 4 bases, and 6 bases lay in between. CDR3 length: 11 amino acids. Germline V lookup: CDR1 SNHLY, CDR2 FYNNEI. The data are from a study of blood T cell repertoires in COVID-19. Study summary: Samples came from the United States, Italy and Spain, spanning acute and convalescent COVID-19.

Researchers sorted participants into cohorts using their self-reported clinical history. The chain links TRBV2 to TRBJ2-1; D ambiguous. The receptor was derived from an older woman with acute COVID-19. The sequenced sample was PBMCs or T cells enriched from blood (not recorded which). The CDR3 DNA is TGTGCCAGCGGCCCATACAATGAGCAGTTCTTC. Residues: CASGPYNEQFF.